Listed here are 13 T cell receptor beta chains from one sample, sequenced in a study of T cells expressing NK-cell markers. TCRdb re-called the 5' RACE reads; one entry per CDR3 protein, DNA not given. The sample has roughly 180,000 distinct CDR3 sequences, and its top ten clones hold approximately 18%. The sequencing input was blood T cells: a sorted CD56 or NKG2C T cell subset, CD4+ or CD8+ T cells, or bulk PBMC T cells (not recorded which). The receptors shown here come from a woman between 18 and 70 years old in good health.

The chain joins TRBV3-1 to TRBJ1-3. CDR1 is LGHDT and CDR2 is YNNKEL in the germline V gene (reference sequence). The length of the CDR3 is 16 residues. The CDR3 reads CASSQQLTNSGNTIYF.

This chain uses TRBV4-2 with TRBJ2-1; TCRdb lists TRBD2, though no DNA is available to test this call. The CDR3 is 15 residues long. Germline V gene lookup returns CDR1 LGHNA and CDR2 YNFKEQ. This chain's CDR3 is CASSQETTSGYEQFF.

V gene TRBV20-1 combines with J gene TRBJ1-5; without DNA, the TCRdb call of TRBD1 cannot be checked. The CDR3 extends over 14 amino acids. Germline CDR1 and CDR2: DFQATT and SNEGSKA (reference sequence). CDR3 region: CSAAQGGGNQPQHF.

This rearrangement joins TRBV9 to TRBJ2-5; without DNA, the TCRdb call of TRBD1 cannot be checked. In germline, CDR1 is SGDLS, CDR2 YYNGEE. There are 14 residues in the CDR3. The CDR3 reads CASSSSPALETQYF. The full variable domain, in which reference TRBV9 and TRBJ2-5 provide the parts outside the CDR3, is DSGVTQTPKHLITATGQRVTLRCSPRSGDLSVYWYQQSLDQGLQFLIQYYNGEERAKGNILERFSAQQFPDLHSELNLSSLELGDSALYFCASSSSPALETQYFGPGTRLLVL.

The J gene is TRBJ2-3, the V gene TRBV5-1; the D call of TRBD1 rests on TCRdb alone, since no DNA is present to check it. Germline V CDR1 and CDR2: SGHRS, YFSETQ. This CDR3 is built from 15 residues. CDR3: CASSFGGGEADTQYF.

CDR3 region: CASSFSGGDGAGELFF. J is TRBJ2-2 and V is TRBV11-2; TCRdb's D call, TRBD2, is unchecked because there is no DNA. CDR1 SGHAT and CDR2 FQNNGV come from the germline V gene. The CDR3 is made up of 16 amino acids.

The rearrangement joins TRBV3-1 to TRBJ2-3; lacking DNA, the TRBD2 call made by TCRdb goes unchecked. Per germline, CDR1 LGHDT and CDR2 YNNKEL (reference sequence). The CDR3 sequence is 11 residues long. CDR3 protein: CASSQGGPQYF.

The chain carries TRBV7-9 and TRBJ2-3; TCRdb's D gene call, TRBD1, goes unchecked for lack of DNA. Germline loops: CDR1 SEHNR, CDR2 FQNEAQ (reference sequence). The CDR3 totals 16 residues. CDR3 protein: CASSFLGTGGTDTQYF.

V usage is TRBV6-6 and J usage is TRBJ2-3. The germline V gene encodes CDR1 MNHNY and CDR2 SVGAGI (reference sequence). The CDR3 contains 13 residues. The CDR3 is CASSRTRADTQYF.

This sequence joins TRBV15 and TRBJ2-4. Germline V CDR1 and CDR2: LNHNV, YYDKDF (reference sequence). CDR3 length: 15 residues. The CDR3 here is CATSRGRFGQNIQYF. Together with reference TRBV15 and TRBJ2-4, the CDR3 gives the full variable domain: DAMVIQNPRYQVTQFGKPVTLSCSQTLNHNVMYWYQQKSSQAPKLLFHYYDKDFNNEADTPDNFQSRRPNTSFCFLDIRSPGLGDTAMYLCATSRGRFGQNIQYFGAGTRLSVL.

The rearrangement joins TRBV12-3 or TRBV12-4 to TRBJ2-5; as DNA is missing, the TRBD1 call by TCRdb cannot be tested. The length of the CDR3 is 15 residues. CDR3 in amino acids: CASSSPYPPGETQYF.

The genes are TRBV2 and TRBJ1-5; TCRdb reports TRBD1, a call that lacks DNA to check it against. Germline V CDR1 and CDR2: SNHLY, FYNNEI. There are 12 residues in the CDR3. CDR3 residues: CASGQGYQPQHF. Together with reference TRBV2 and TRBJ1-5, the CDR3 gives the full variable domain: EPEVTQTPSHQVTQMGQEVILRCVPISNHLYFYWYRQILGQKVEFLVSFYNNEISEKSEIFDDQFSVERPDGSNFTLKIRSTKLEDSAMYFCASGQGYQPQHFGDGTRLSIL.

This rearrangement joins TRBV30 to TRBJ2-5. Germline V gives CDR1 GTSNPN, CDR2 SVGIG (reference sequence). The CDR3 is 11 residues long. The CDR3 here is CAWRGHWTQYF. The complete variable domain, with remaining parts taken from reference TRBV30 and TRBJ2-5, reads SQTIHQWPATLVQPVGSPLSLECTVEGTSNPNLYWYRQAAGRGLQLLFYSVGIGQISSEVPQNLSASRPQDRQFILSSKKLLLSDSGFYLCAWRGHWTQYFGPGTRLLVL.